This T cell receptor (beta chain) stems from a study of a mutant IDH1 vaccine in newly diagnosed glioma. Comment on this clone: Antigen specificity is unknown.

Method: immunoSEQ multiplex PCR; TCRdb's copy keeps in-frame clones and lacks some. The sample includes tens of thousands of clones, 60% to 85% of them seen just once. V was clipped by 0 bases and J by 7 bases, with 15 bases between them. This CDR3 contains 16 residues. CDR1 is LGHNA and CDR2 is YSLEER in the germline V gene. Time point denoted: week 47, end of study. Doses consisted of 300 ug of mutant IDH1 20-mer peptide each, paired with topical imiquimod. This TCR was recovered from a middle-aged woman with glioma. Some clones in this sample may be carry-over from other donors' samples. V is TRBV4-3 and J is TRBJ1-4, with D maybe TRBD1 (6 bases). The sequences come from PBMCs, collected from a glioma patient whose treatment included an IDH1 peptide vaccine. CDR3 sequence reads: CASSQDTGALIEKLFF. CDR3 DNA sequence: TGCGCCAGCAGCCAAGATACGGGGGCCCTTATTGAAAAACTGTTTTTT.